One and the same sample provided the 27 T cell receptor beta chains below, sequenced in a study of shared clonotypes between healthy human individuals. TCRdb's table, derived via immunoSEQ multiplex PCR, lists solely in-frame clones and lacks some. The sample consists of about 470,000 clones, roughly 77% of them appearing once. The sequenced material came from PBMCs. The receptor set was obtained from a woman between 40 and 55 years old in good health. Some clones in this sample may be carry-over from other donors' samples.

The genes are TRBV6-1 and TRBJ1-2; D unclear. Trimming cost V 2 bases and J 4 bases, with 8 bases left between them. The CDR3 consists of 13 residues. CDR1 is MNHNS and CDR2 is SASEGT in the germline V gene. CDR3 amino acids: CASSERSPYGYTF. Here the CDR3 DNA reads TGTGCCAGCAGTGAAAGGTCACCCTATGGCTACACCTTC.

J is TRBJ2-2 and V is TRBV11-2; tentatively, D is TRBD2 (6 bases). The CDR3 covers 16 residues. Germline lookup yields CDR1 SGHAT and CDR2 FQNNGV. V lost 3 bases to trimming and J lost 6 bases, with 17 bases between them. Written as DNA, the CDR3 is TGTGCCAGCAGCTTCACGACTAGTGTCAGCTCCGGGGAGCTGTTTTTT. This translates into CASSFTTSVSSGELFF.

The chain joins TRBV7-7 to TRBJ2-2; D call uncertain. V was cut by 0 bases and J by 6 bases, with 5 bases left in between. This CDR3 has 13 residues. Germline CDR1 and CDR2: SSHAT and FNYEAQ (reference sequence). CDR3 in amino acids: CASSLAYPGELFF. The CDR3 coding sequence is TGTGCCAGCAGCTTAGCGTACCCCGGGGAGCTGTTTTTT.

The genes are TRBV19 and TRBJ2-1; 11 bases align to TRBD1. V lost 5 bases, J lost 9 bases, and 6 bases stayed unmatched. This CDR3 is built from 14 residues. Germline CDR1 and CDR2: LNHDA and SQIVND (reference sequence). The CDR3 nucleotides are TGTGCCAGTAGTTCCAGGACAGGGGGCGCTGAGCAGTTCTTC. It is translated as CASSSRTGGAEQFF.

The chain combines TRBV7-3 with TRBJ1-2; the D gene is possibly TRBD1 (5 bases). The CDR3 spans 17 residues. The germline V and J ends were trimmed by 6 bases and 4 bases, with 24 bases remaining between them. Germline V CDR1 and CDR2: SGHTA, FQGTGA. CDR3 nucleotides: TGTGCCAGCAGAGACGTGGGGACGAAAATTCTCGGCTATGGCTACACCTTC. Protein: CASRDVGTKILGYGYTF.

The rearrangement links TRBV6-4 to TRBJ1-5, with a weak D call TRBD1 (6 bases). CDR1 and CDR2 (germline): MRHNA, SNTAGT. Trimming took off 6 bases at V and 4 bases at J, with 19 bases between the two ends. The CDR3 runs to 16 residues. CDR3 coding DNA: TGTGCCAGCAGCCCTCAACCAGGGGTTGGTAATCAGCCCCAGCATTTT. It specifies CASSPQPGVGNQPQHF.

This clone was recorded only once. V is TRBV19 and J is TRBJ2-5; 9 bases are a match to TRBD2. CDR3 length: 15 residues. The J segment lost 2 bases and the V segment lost 2 bases, leaving 3 bases of the junction unmatched. Per the germline V gene, CDR1 is LNHDA and CDR2 is SQIVND (reference sequence). CDR3 bases: TGTGCCAGTAGTATACTAGCGGGGAATCAAGAGACCCAGTACTTC. Translated: CASSILAGNQETQYF.

There are a few counts of this clone. The sample has other DNA sequences that encode this CDR3 too. The chain joins TRBV30 to TRBJ1-1, with D hard to call. The CDR3 consists of 15 residues. V lost 3 bases and J 1 base, leaving 15 bases between the germline ends. Germline V gives CDR1 GTSNPN, CDR2 SVGIG (reference sequence). The CDR3 protein is CAWSEVGLGNTEAFF. The CDR3, as DNA: TGTGCCTGGAGCGAAGTAGGACTTGGGAACACTGAAGCTTTCTTT.

This sequence joins TRBV5-1 and TRBJ2-5, with 11 bases identical to TRBD2. The better agreement between TRBJ2-7 and the DNA end casts doubt on the J call. The CDR3 runs 16 residues. CDR1 is SGHRS and CDR2 is YFSETQ in the germline V gene. Here the CDR3 reads CASSLGLAGPSYEQYF. CDR3 nucleotides: TGCGCCAGCAGCTTGGGACTAGCGGGACCTTCCTACGAGCAGTACTTC.

Remarks on this clone: The same CDR3 arises from other DNA sequences in this sample as well. The chain recombines TRBV6-5 with TRBJ2-7; no reliable D call. The V gene's germline CDR1 is MNHEY and CDR2 SVGAGI. Trimming left V 2 bases short and J 1 base short, with 6 bases between. The CDR3 is 13 amino acids. CDR3 in amino acids: CASSYRSSYEQYF. DNA for the CDR3: TGTGCCAGCAGTTACCGGTCGTCCTACGAGCAGTACTTC.

The gene calls are TRBV7-2 and TRBJ2-1, with D tentatively TRBD1 (5 bases). CDR3 size: 13 residues. In germline, CDR1 is SGHTA, CDR2 FQGNSA. V was cut by 0 bases and J by 9 bases, with 9 bases left in between. The CDR3 bases are TGTGCCAGCAGCTTAGCCGAAAGGGGTGAGCAGTTCTTC. It encodes CASSLAERGEQFF. The full variable domain, its missing parts supplied by reference TRBV7-2 and TRBJ2-1, is GAGVSQSPSNKVTEKGKDVELRCDPISGHTALYWYRQSLGQGLEFLIYFQGNSAPDKSGLPSDRFSAERTGGSVSTLTIQRTQQEDSAVYLCASSLAERGEQFFGPGTRLTVL.

Notes on this clone: Other DNA sequences in this sample translate to the same CDR3. The chain has TRBV19 and TRBJ2-2; D is possibly TRBD2 (5 bases). Trimming shortened V by 3 bases and J by 5 bases, and 10 bases separated the two germline ends. The CDR3 has 14 amino acids. CDR1 and CDR2 (germline): LNHDA, SQIVND (reference sequence). The CDR3 bases are TGTGCCAGTAGTATTGCGGGCGGAACCGGGGAGCTGTTTTTT. Its protein is CASSIAGGTGELFF. The full variable domain, completed using reference TRBV19 and TRBJ2-2, is DGGITQSPKYLFRKEGQNVTLSCEQNLNHDAMYWYRQDPGQGLRLIYYSQIVNDFQKGDIAEGYSVSREKKESFPLTVTSAQKNPTAFYLCASSIAGGTGELFFGEGSRLTVL.

This clone was picked up one time. The genes are TRBV29-1 and TRBJ2-1; 7 nucleotides line up with TRBD1. This CDR3 spans 16 amino acids. V shed 6 bases and J 8 bases; nucleotides not matched to a gene: 19. CDR1 is SQVTM and CDR2 is ANQGSEA in the germline V gene. CDR3 loop: CSVSREPGQFLHEQFF. CDR3 sequence (DNA): TGCAGCGTGTCGAGGGAACCGGGACAGTTCCTTCATGAGCAGTTCTTC.

V is TRBV5-1 and J is TRBJ1-1; perhaps TRBD1 as D (5 bases). Deletions cut 6 bases from V and 1 base from J, with 13 bases between. The CDR3 spans 14 residues. Germline CDR1 is SGHRS and CDR2 is YFSETQ. CDR3 sequence (DNA): TGCGCCAGCACCCCCGGGACGGGGAACACTGAAGCTTTCTTT. Protein product: CASTPGTGNTEAFF. Filled out from reference TRBV5-1 and TRBJ1-1, the complete variable domain reads KAGVTQTPRYLIKTRGQQVTLSCSPISGHRSVSWYQQTPGQGLQFLFEYFSETQRNKGNFPGRFSGRQFSNSRSEMNVSTLELGDSALYLCASTPGTGNTEAFFGQGTRLTVV.

This clone appeared a few times. This rearrangement joins TRBV21-1 to TRBJ2-7; TRBD2 reflects the table's D call only, with no check against the DNA. TRBV21-1 is a known pseudogene. The CDR3 has 12 amino acids. The CDR3 nucleotides read TGTGCCAGCAGCAGTGCGGGGGCCGAGCAGTACTTC. Translating it yields CASSSAGAEQYF.

This chain uses TRBV5-1 with TRBJ1-2; D is uncertain. This CDR3 has 14 residues. Germline loops: CDR1 SGHRS, CDR2 YFSETQ. Trimming removed 6 bases from V and 2 bases from J, with 14 bases in between. The CDR3 reads CASNPWGGNYGYTF. The CDR3 DNA reads as TGCGCCAGCAATCCTTGGGGAGGGAACTATGGCTACACCTTC. The full variable domain, with the rest looked up from reference TRBV5-1 and TRBJ1-2, is KAGVTQTPRYLIKTRGQQVTLSCSPISGHRSVSWYQQTPGQGLQFLFEYFSETQRNKGNFPGRFSGRQFSNSRSEMNVSTLELGDSALYLCASNPWGGNYGYTFGSGTRLTVV.

J is TRBJ1-2 and V is TRBV28; D uncertain. V lost 3 bases, J lost 4 bases, and 12 bases lay in between. The germline gives CDR1 MDHEN, CDR2 SYDVKM. The CDR3 extends over 14 amino acids. CDR3 coding DNA: TGTGCCAGCAGTTTTGGTCGAGCAGTCTATGGCTACACCTTC. It yields the protein CASSFGRAVYGYTF.

In its sample, this clone was seen once. This chain joins TRBV9 and TRBJ1-4, with TRBD1 identical over 8 bases. The CDR3 totals 15 residues. Trimming took 5 bases from V and 7 from J; bases not matched to a gene: 10. From germline, CDR1 is SGDLS and CDR2 YYNGEE. The chain's CDR3 is CASSLGQAYGEKLFF. The DNA of the CDR3 is TGTGCCAGCAGTTTGGGACAGGCCTATGGTGAAAAACTGTTTTTT.

J is TRBJ2-7 and V is TRBV5-1, with D possibly matching TRBD1 (5 bases). The CDR3 has 14 amino acids. The V gene's germline CDR1 is SGHRS and CDR2 YFSETQ. Between the trimmed V and J ends, which lost 0 bases and 5 bases, there was a span of 12 bases. The CDR3 loop reads CASSLAGPEDEQYF. The CDR3, as DNA: TGCGCCAGCAGCTTGGCAGGGCCTGAGGACGAGCAGTACTTC.

The chain uses TRBV19 and TRBJ1-2, with D possibly being TRBD1 (5 bases). Germline V gene lookup returns CDR1 LNHDA and CDR2 SQIVND (reference sequence). This CDR3 region has 14 residues. V was clipped by 3 bases and J by 2 bases, with 10 bases between them. The CDR3 region is CASSIARVNYGYTF. In DNA form, the CDR3 reads TGTGCCAGTAGTATTGCCAGGGTAAACTATGGCTACACCTTC.

The CDR3 DNA follows: TGTGCCAGCAGCCCCCGGAGCACCGGGGAGCTGTTTTTT. It encodes CASSPRSTGELFF. The genes are TRBV7-3 and TRBJ2-2, with unresolved D. The V and J ends lost 5 bases and 4 bases respectively, with 8 bases between them. Per germline, CDR1 SGHTA and CDR2 FQGTGA. CDR3 size: 13 residues.

The rearrangement joins TRBV5-1 to TRBJ2-1; the D is unclear. The germline V gene encodes CDR1 SGHRS and CDR2 YFSETQ. The CDR3 is made up of 15 amino acids. The V and J ends lost 3 bases and 1 base respectively, with 11 bases between them. The CDR3 DNA follows: TGCGCCAGCAGCTCCTGGCTGGCGTCCTACAATGAGCAGTTCTTC. It yields the protein CASSSWLASYNEQFF.

The genes are TRBV27 and TRBJ2-7; 8 bases map to TRBD2. Germline V gene sequence: CDR1 MNHEY, CDR2 SMNVEV (reference sequence). CDR3 length equals 15 residues. The J segment lost 0 bases and the V segment lost 4 bases, leaving 5 bases of the junction unmatched. The CDR3 reads CASSSFSGNSYEQYF. The CDR3, as DNA: TGTGCCAGCAGTTCCTTTAGCGGGAACTCCTACGAGCAGTACTTC.

The V gene is TRBV19, the J gene TRBJ1-1; 10 nucleotides align to TRBD1. This CDR3 contains 16 residues. J was trimmed by 3 bases and V by 5 bases; bases with no gene match: 9. Germline V lookup: CDR1 LNHDA, CDR2 SQIVND (reference sequence). CDR3 nucleotides: TGTGCCAGTAGTGACCGGGACAGGGGTTCGGACACTGAAGCTTTCTTT. Residues: CASSDRDRGSDTEAFF.

This clone was seen repeatedly, ten times or more. Other DNA sequences of this sample code for an identical CDR3. This sequence joins TRBV30 and TRBJ2-7; a possible D gene is TRBD2 (5 bases). Trimming pared 0 bases from V and 2 bases from J, leaving 8 bases between. Germline CDR1 reads GTSNPN; CDR2 reads SVGIG (reference sequence). The CDR3 extends over 13 amino acids. CDR3 region: CAWSVPEAYEQYF. The DNA of the CDR3 is TGTGCCTGGAGTGTCCCGGAGGCCTACGAGCAGTACTTC.

This clone has a count of ten or more. V is TRBV15 and J is TRBJ2-5; either TRBD1 or TRBD2 may fit D (5 bases each). The CDR3 has 16 amino acids. Germline V gene lookup returns CDR1 LNHNV and CDR2 YYDKDF (reference sequence). The ends were cut back, 5 bases at V and 2 bases at J, with 18 bases in the middle. The DNA of the CDR3 is TGTGCCACCAGCGGGACCCCCCTGACAGATCAAGAGACCCAGTACTTC. Encoded protein: CATSGTPLTDQETQYF.

The V gene is TRBV28, the J gene TRBJ2-7; the D gene is possibly TRBD1 (5 bases). Trimming left V 3 bases short and J 2 bases short, with 17 bases between. Germline V gives CDR1 MDHEN, CDR2 SYDVKM. The CDR3 is 16 residues long. The CDR3, as DNA: TGTGCCAGCAGTTTTAGACTCAGGGATCCAGCCTACGAGCAGTACTTC. It specifies CASSFRLRDPAYEQYF.